The clone carrying this T cell receptor (beta chain) occurred many times. As yet, its antigen is unknown. The use of genomic DNA as template underpinned the TCR beta VDJ and CDR3 profiling. TCRdb reanalysed the reads using MiXCR and keeps one entry per CDR3 protein. Here the sample spans about 150,000 distinct CDR3 sequences, approximately 41% being singletons. The data were taken from a study of CD8+CD57+ T cells in acquired aplastic anemia. Study overall: Mean yield of DNA from sorted CD4+ and CD8+ cells was 2.5 to 4 ug. Healthy donors averaged around 10 million reads for CD4+ cells. General study results and limits: Roughly 30 was the count of CD8+ CDR3 sequences that patients shared with controls.

J lost 2 bases, V lost 1 base, and 5 bases had no gene match. CDR3 length: 14 amino acids. Germline V lookup: CDR1 DFQATT, CDR2 SNEGSKA (reference sequence). The clonotype originates from a human donor in good health, serving as a control. The sample comprised sorted CD4+, CD8+, or CD8+CD57+ T cells (not recorded which) from PBMCs. The genes are TRBV20-1 and TRBJ2-7; 7 positions agree with TRBD2. The CDR3 loop is CSARGTSNTYEQYF. The CDR3 coding sequence is TGCAGTGCTAGAGGGACTAGTAATACCTACGAGCAGTACTTC.